This T cell receptor beta chain was sequenced in a study of T cell clonotyping in hematopoietic cell transplantation (dated by TCRdb to about 2021). About the study as a whole: A total of 130 to 150 blood samples were collected in the study from a few dozen consecutive transplant recipients and their related donors. Patients were recruited between late 2015 and 2017 and followed until late 2020 or death. Findings and caveats that apply to the study as a whole: Recipient TCR diversity fell after transplant, with pathologically expanded clonotypes rising progressively from day 30 to day 180. Just a small fraction of recipient repertoires overlapped with donor repertoires, and more than 97% appeared de novo at the given depth. Broader TCR repertoire diversity after transplant was predicted by Inverse Simpson Index values from donors and from recipients before transplant. The sample size was limited, and because cells were not sorted, the contributions of CD4 and CD8 repertoires could not be separated.

What the time point label conveys for this sample: 180 days after allo-HCT. Blood from recipients was drawn roughly 28 days before transplant, then again at days 30, 100 and 180 after transplant. Nuclei Lysis Solution was used to extract genomic DNA from fresh or cryopreserved unfractionated peripheral blood mononuclear cells. With the immunoSEQ assay, which is a bias-controlled multiplex PCR relying on V- and J-specific primers, TCR beta CDR3 regions were amplified from genomic DNA. In a second PCR step, a proprietary barcode and Illumina adapter sequences were attached to the CDR3 amplicons. An Illumina MiSeq instrument was used for sequencing of the CDR3 libraries. The authors' pipeline ran thus. Export and quality control were handled in immunoSEQ Analyzer 3.0, while downstream analyses relied on R Bioconductor and Immunarch. Repertoire metrics were calculated using only productive rearrangements within the normalized downsampled data set. In the normalized cohort, clonotypes with more than 5 templates were defined as pathologically expanded. The Inverse Simpson Index served as the measure of repertoire diversity. The non-normalized data set was used for CMV-specificity analyses so that all clonotypes could be captured. In its TCRdb copy, this immuneACCESS table keeps in-frame sequences only and misses some clones. Where compared with another copy, unresolved V genes explain less than half of these, and the others have no known cause. V and J calls and clone size are those listed in that table; D and trimming were worked out from the DNA. In all, the sample holds roughly 4,500 clones, and over 75% of those were seen once. The leading ten clones occupy 20% to 25% of the sample.

V ends up 0 bases short and J 0 bases short, with an unmatched junction base count of 4. The CDR3 contains 16 residues, cysteine and phenylalanine counted. Solely the CDR3 DNA is kept, with 48 bases framed from the first base. The germline V gene provides CDR1 LGHNA and CDR2 YNFKEQ. To note about this clone: It lacks a known antigen. Base qualities are not recorded, but no much larger clone differs from it by a single base.

This TCR was recovered from a male patient aged 55-69 years who had an allogeneic stem cell transplant from an unrelated donor, so T cells may come from the graft donor. Some clones in this sample may be carry-over from other donors' samples. The sequence joins TRBV4-2 to TRBJ1-2; 7 middle bases align to TRBD1. The sequencing used peripheral blood mononuclear cells, collected 180 days after allogeneic stem cell transplant. CDR3 reads: CASSQDGTASNYGYTF. The DNA sequence reads TGTGCCAGCAGCCAAGATGGGACAGCTTCTAACTATGGCTACACCTTC.